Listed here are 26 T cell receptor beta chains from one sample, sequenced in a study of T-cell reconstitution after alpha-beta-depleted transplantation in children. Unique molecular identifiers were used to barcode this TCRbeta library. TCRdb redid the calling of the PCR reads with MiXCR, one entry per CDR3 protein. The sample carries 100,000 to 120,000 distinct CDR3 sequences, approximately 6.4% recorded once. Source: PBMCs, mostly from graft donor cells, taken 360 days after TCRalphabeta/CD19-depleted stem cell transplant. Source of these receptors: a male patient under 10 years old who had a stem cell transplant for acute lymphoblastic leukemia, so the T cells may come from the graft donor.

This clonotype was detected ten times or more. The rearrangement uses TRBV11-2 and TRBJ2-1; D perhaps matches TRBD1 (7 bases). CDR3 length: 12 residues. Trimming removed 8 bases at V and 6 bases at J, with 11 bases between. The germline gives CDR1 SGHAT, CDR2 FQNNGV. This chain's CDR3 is CASQGGLNEQFF. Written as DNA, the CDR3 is TGTGCCAGCCAGGGGGGCCTCAATGAGCAGTTCTTC.

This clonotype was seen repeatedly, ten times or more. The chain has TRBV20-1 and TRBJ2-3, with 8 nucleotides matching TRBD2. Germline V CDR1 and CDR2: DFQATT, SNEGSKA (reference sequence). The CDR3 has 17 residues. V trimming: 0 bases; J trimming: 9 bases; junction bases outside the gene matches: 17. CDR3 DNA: TGCAGTGCTAGAGATGGTCGGCTAGCGGGCTCATTTGAGACGCAGTATTTT. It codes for CSARDGRLAGSFETQYF.

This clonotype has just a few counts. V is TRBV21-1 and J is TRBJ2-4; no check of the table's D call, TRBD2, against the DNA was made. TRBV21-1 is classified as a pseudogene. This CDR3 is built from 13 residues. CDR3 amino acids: CASSSSPKNIQYF. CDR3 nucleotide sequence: TGTGCCAGCAGCTCCAGTCCTAAAAACATTCAGTACTTC.

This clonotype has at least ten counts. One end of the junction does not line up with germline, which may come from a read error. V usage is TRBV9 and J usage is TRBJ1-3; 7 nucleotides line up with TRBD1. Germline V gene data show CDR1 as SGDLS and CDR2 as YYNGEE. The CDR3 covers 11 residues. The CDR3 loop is CASSPGTVDGF. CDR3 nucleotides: TGTGCCAGCAGCCCCGGGACAGTGGATGGTTTT.

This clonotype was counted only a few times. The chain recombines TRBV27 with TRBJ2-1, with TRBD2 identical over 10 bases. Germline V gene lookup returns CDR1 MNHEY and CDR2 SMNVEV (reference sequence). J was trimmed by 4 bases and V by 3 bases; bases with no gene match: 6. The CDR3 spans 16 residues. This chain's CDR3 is CASSLVLAGRYNEQFF. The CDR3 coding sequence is TGTGCCAGCAGTTTGGTACTAGCGGGAAGATACAATGAGCAGTTCTTC.

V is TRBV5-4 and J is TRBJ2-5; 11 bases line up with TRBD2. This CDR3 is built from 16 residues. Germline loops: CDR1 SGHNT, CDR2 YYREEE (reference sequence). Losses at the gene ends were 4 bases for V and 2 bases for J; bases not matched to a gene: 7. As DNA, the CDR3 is TGTGCCAGCAGCCCCGGACTAGCGGGCCCACAAGAGACCCAGTACTTC. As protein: CASSPGLAGPQETQYF.

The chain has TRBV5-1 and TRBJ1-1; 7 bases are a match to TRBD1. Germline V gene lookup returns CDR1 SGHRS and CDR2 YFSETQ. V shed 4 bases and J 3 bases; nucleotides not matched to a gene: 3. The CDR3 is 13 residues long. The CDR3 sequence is CASSRDRDTEAFF. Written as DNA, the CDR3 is TGCGCCAGCAGCCGCGACAGGGACACTGAAGCTTTCTTT.

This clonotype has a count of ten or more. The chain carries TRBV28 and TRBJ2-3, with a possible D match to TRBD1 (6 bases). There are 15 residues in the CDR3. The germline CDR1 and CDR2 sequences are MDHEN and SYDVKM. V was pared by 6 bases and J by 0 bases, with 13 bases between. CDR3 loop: CASRKQGYSTDTQYF. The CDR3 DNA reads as TGTGCCAGCAGGAAACAGGGATATAGCACAGATACGCAGTATTTT.

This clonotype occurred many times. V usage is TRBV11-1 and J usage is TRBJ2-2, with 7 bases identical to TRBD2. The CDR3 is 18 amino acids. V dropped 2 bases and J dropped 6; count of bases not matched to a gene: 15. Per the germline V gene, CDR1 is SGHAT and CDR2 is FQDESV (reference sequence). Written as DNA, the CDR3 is TGTGCCAGCAGCTTACCCGTGATATTGGCGGGAGAACCCGGGGAGCTGTTTTTT. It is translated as CASSLPVILAGEPGELFF.

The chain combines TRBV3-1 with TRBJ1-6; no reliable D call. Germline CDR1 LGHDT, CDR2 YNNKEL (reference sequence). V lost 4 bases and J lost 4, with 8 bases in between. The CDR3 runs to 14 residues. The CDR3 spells CASSPPIYNSPLHF. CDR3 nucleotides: TGTGCCAGCAGCCCCCCCATATATAATTCACCCCTCCACTTT.

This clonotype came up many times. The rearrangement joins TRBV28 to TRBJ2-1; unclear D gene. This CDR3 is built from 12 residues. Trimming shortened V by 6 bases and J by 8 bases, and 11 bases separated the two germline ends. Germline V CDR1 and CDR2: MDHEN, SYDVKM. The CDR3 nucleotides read TGTGCCAGCAGGAAGTGGTTCGATGAGCAGTTCTTC. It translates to CASRKWFDEQFF.

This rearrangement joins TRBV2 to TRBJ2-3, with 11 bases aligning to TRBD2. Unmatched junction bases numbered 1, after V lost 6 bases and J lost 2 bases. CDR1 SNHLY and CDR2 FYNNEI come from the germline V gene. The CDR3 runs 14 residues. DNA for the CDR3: TGTGCCAGCAGGACTAGCGGGACCACAGATACGCAGTATTTT. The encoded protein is CASRTSGTTDTQYF. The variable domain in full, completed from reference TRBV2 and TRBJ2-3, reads EPEVTQTPSHQVTQMGQEVILRCVPISNHLYFYWYRQILGQKVEFLVSFYNNEISEKSEIFDDQFSVERPDGSNFTLKIRSTKLEDSAMYFCASRTSGTTDTQYFGPGTRLTVL.

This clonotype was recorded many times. The DNA of the CDR3 is TGCAGCGTTGACTGGGCCGGGGAGCAGTACTTC. This sequence encodes CSVDWAGEQYF. The chain employs TRBV29-1 and TRBJ2-7; no definite D call. This CDR3 is 11 amino acids long. The germline V gene encodes CDR1 SQVTM and CDR2 ANQGSEA. Trimming removed 3 bases at V and 7 bases at J, with 10 bases between.

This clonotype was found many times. The CDR3 loop reads CASSWVGDNEQYF. CDR3 DNA: TGTGCCAGCAGCTGGGTGGGGGACAACGAGCAGTACTTC. The J gene is TRBJ2-7, the V gene TRBV7-9; the D gene is possibly TRBD1 (6 bases). CDR3 length: 13 residues. V dropped 4 bases and J dropped 5 bases, with 12 bases sitting between them. Germline V lookup: CDR1 SEHNR, CDR2 FQNEAQ (reference sequence).

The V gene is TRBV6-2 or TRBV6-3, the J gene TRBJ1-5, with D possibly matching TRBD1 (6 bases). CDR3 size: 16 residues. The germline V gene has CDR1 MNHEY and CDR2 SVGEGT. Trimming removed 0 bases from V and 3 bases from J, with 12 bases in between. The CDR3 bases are TGTGCCAGCAGTTACTCGAAGGGGGAGAACAATCAGCCCCAGCATTTT. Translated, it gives CASSYSKGENNQPQHF.

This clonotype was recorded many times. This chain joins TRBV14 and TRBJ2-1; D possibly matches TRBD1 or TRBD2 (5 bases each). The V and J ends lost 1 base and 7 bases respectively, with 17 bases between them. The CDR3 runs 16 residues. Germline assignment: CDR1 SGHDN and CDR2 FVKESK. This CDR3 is CASSQGRGQGRNEQFF. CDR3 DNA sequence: TGTGCCAGCAGCCAAGGTCGCGGGCAGGGCAGGAATGAGCAGTTCTTC.

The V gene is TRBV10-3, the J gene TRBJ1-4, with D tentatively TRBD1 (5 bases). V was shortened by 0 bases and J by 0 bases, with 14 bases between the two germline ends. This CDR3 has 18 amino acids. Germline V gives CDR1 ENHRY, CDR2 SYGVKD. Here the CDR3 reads CAISESWVTVTTNEKLFF. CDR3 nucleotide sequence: TGTGCCATCAGTGAGTCGTGGGTGACAGTCACAACTAATGAAAAACTGTTTTTT.

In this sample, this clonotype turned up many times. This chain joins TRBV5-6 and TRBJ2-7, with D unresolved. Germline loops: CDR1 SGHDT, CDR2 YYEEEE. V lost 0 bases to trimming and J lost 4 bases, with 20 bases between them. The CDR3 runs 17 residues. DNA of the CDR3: TGTGCCAGCAGCTTGGCCCGGGCAGGAACATTCGGATACGAGCAGTACTTC. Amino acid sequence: CASSLARAGTFGYEQYF.

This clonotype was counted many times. The CDR3 nucleotides are TGTGCCAGCAGCTTAGAATGGGGGGCCCTGGCCTCCTATGGCTACACCTTC. It codes for CASSLEWGALASYGYTF. This rearrangement joins TRBV11-2 to TRBJ1-2; D is possibly TRBD1 (6 bases). V lost 0 bases and J 4 bases, leaving 18 bases between the germline ends. CDR3 length: 17 amino acids. The germline V gene has CDR1 SGHAT and CDR2 FQNNGV.

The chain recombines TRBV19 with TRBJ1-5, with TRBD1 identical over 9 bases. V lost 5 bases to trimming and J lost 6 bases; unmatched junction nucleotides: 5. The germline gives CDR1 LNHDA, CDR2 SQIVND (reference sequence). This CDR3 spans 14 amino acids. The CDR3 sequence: CASSPTGGSQPQHF. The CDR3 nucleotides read TGTGCCAGTAGTCCAACAGGGGGCAGTCAGCCCCAGCATTTT.

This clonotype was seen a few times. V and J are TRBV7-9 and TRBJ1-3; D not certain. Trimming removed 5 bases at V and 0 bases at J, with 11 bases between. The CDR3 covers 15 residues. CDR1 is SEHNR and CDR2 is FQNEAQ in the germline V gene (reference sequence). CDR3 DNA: TGTGCCAGCAGCCCGACACCGAGCTCTGGAAACACCATATATTTT. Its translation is CASSPTPSSGNTIYF.

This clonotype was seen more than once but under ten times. CDR3 protein: CASSPGTFQETQYF. CDR3 DNA sequence: TGTGCCAGCAGTCCCGGGACTTTCCAAGAGACCCAGTACTTC. This chain uses TRBV14 with TRBJ2-5; a weak D match, TRBD2 (6 bases). Germline CDR1 and CDR2: SGHDN and FVKESK. This CDR3 is 14 amino acids long. V gave up 6 bases and J gave up 1 base, with 12 bases separating them. The full variable domain, its missing parts supplied by reference TRBV14 and TRBJ2-5, is EAGVTQFPSHSVIEKGQTVTLRCDPISGHDNLYWYRRVMGKEIKFLLHFVKESKQDESGMPNNRFLAERTGGTYSTLKVQPAELEDSGVYFCASSPGTFQETQYFGPGTRLLVL.

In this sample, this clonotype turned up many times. CDR3 protein: CASSRKQTGQGSPLHF. The CDR3 DNA reads as TGCGCCAGCAGCCGGAAGCAGACAGGGCAAGGTTCACCCCTCCACTTT. The genes are TRBV5-1 and TRBJ1-6; 7 bases match TRBD1. Germline assignment: CDR1 SGHRS and CDR2 YFSETQ. The CDR3 loop spans 16 amino acids. Losses at the gene ends were 4 bases for V and 9 bases for J; bases not matched to a gene: 13.

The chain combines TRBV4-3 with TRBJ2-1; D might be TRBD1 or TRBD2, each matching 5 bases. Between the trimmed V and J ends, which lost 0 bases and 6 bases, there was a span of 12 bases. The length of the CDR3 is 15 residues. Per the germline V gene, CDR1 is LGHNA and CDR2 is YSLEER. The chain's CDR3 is CASSQDMGRINEQFF. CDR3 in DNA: TGCGCCAGCAGCCAAGATATGGGACGTATCAATGAGCAGTTCTTC.

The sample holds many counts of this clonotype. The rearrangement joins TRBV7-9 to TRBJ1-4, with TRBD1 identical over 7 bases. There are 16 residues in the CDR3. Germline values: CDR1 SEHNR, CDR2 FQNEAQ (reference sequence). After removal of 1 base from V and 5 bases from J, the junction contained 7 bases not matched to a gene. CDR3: CASSLETGERNEKLFF. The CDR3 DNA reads TGTGCCAGCAGCTTAGAAACAGGGGAAAGGAATGAAAAACTGTTTTTT.

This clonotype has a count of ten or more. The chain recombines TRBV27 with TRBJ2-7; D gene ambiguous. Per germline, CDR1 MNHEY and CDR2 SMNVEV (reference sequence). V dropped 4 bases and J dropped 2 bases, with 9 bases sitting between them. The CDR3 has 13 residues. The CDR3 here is CASSSSRAYEQYF. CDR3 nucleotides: TGTGCCAGCAGTTCCTCGCGTGCCTACGAGCAGTACTTC.